The 24 T cell receptor beta chains in this list originate from one sample, sequenced in a study of blood T cell repertoires in COVID-19. Sequenced by immunoSEQ multiplex PCR; TCRdb stores in-frame clones only, minus some. The repertoire holds approximately 150,000 clones, with 85% to 90% as singletons. The material sequenced was peripheral blood. These receptors all stem from a woman in her seventies with acute or convalescent COVID-19.

The chain couples TRBV4-3 to TRBJ1-1, with a possible D match to TRBD1 (5 bases). The V end was cut by 3 bases, the J end by 1 base, with 9 bases between. Germline values: CDR1 LGHNA, CDR2 YSLEER. This CDR3 contains 14 residues. The CDR3 nucleotides are TGCGCCAGCAGCCACGGGACTGCGAACACTGAAGCTTTCTTT. Its protein product is CASSHGTANTEAFF.

This sequence joins TRBV11-2 and TRBJ2-1; possibly TRBD1 for D (6 bases). This CDR3 has 13 amino acids. Trimming took 6 bases from V and 3 from J, leaving 9 bases between them. The germline V gene has CDR1 SGHAT and CDR2 FQNNGV. The chain's CDR3 is CASREQGYNEQFF. CDR3 in DNA: TGTGCCAGCAGAGAACAGGGCTACAATGAGCAGTTCTTC.

This chain connects TRBV7-2 to TRBJ2-7, with D possibly TRBD2 on 6 matching bases. Trimming stripped 1 base from V and 1 base from J, with 11 bases between. The CDR3 covers 15 residues. Germline CDR1 and CDR2: SGHTA and FQGNSA. DNA of the CDR3: TGTGCCAGCAGCTTAGGCCCGGGGAGGTCCTACGAGCAGTACTTC. Residues: CASSLGPGRSYEQYF.

V gene TRBV13 combines with J gene TRBJ2-7; 7 positions agree with TRBD1. CDR3 length equals 17 residues. Germline CDR1 reads PRHDT; CDR2 reads FYEKMQ (reference sequence). V trimming: 1 base; J trimming: 0 bases; junction bases outside the gene matches: 9. CDR3 nucleotides: TGTGCCAGCAGCTTAGCCTTCCCGGGACAGCCCTCCTACGAGCAGTACTTC. Residues: CASSLAFPGQPSYEQYF.

V is TRBV6-1 and J is TRBJ2-7; D is perhaps TRBD2 (5 bases). Between the trimmed V and J ends, which lost 1 base and 12 bases, there was a span of 10 bases. From germline, CDR1 is MNHNS and CDR2 SASEGT. The CDR3 runs 11 residues. The chain's CDR3 is CASSEGIRGYF. The CDR3 DNA sequence: TGTGCCAGCAGTGAAGGGATCCGGGGGTACTTC.

The rearrangement joins TRBV19 to TRBJ2-7; TRBD1 agrees at 10 bases. This CDR3 region has 15 residues. V was pared by 6 bases and J by 3 bases, with 8 bases of the junction left unmatched. Germline CDR1 LNHDA, CDR2 SQIVND (reference sequence). The CDR3 DNA reads as TGTGCCAGTAGCTCCGGGGGGACAGGGGTCTACGAGCAGTACTTC. Protein sequence: CASSSGGTGVYEQYF.

V gene TRBV6-2 or TRBV6-3 combines with J gene TRBJ2-2; D remains unclear. With 6 bases removed from V and 5 bases from J, the gap between germline ends came to 7 bases. Germline CDR1 and CDR2: MNHEY and SVGEGT. CDR3 length equals 12 residues. CDR3 sequence: CASSLKTGELFF. Here the CDR3 DNA reads TGTGCCAGCAGCCTTAAAACCGGGGAGCTGTTTTTT.

The V call is TRBV4-3, the J call TRBJ1-1; possibly TRBD1 for D (6 bases). The germline V and J ends were trimmed by 0 bases and 1 base, with 9 bases remaining between them. Per the germline V gene, CDR1 is LGHNA and CDR2 is YSLEER. CDR3 size: 15 residues. CDR3 coding DNA: TGCGCCAGCAGCCAAGAAGGGGGGGGGAACACTGAAGCTTTCTTT. Residues: CASSQEGGGNTEAFF.

This clone was found a few times. The chain recombines TRBV18 with TRBJ1-2; TRBD1 agrees at 7 bases. V lost 2 bases, J lost 4 bases, and 7 bases stayed unmatched. This CDR3 spans 15 amino acids. The germline gives CDR1 KGHSH, CDR2 LQKENI. CDR3 amino acids: CASSPSAGGSYGYTF. In DNA form, the CDR3 reads TGTGCCAGCTCACCAAGCGCAGGGGGTAGCTATGGCTACACCTTC.

The rearrangement links TRBV4-3 to TRBJ1-6; TRBD1 matches 7 bases. The CDR3 is 14 amino acids. Germline assignment: CDR1 LGHNA and CDR2 YSLEER. V dropped 3 bases and J dropped 4; count of bases not matched to a gene: 0. The CDR3 bases are TGCGCCAGCAGCCAGACAGGGTATAATTCACCCCTCCACTTT. It codes for CASSQTGYNSPLHF.

The rearrangement uses TRBV2 and TRBJ1-5, with D possibly being TRBD1 (6 bases). This CDR3 contains 15 residues. In germline, CDR1 is SNHLY, CDR2 FYNNEI. Trimming shortened V by 5 bases and J by 2 bases, and 13 bases separated the two germline ends. The CDR3 sequence is CASSREGDGNQPQHF. CDR3 bases: TGTGCCAGCAGTCGGGAGGGGGATGGCAATCAGCCCCAGCATTTT. The whole variable domain, remainder taken from reference TRBV2 and TRBJ1-5, is EPEVTQTPSHQVTQMGQEVILRCVPISNHLYFYWYRQILGQKVEFLVSFYNNEISEKSEIFDDQFSVERPDGSNFTLKIRSTKLEDSAMYFCASSREGDGNQPQHFGDGTRLSIL.

As regards this clone: In the same sample, other DNA sequences code for this CDR3. The rearrangement uses TRBV4-3 and TRBJ1-2, with D maybe TRBD1 (5 bases). V dropped 3 bases and J dropped 8 bases, with 10 bases sitting between them. The CDR3 extends over 12 amino acids. CDR1 is LGHNA and CDR2 is YSLEER in the germline V gene. The CDR3 is CASSQGPGGYTF. Written as DNA, the CDR3 is TGCGCCAGCAGCCAGGGGCCCGGGGGCTACACCTTC.

The chain is built from TRBV11-2 and TRBJ1-6; no clear D. Deletions cut 5 bases from V and 7 bases from J, with 15 bases between. The CDR3 runs to 15 residues. Germline V gene sequence: CDR1 SGHAT, CDR2 FQNNGV. The CDR3, as DNA: TGTGCCAGCAGCCTTCAAGTATTCCTAAATTCACCCCTCCACTTT. Protein: CASSLQVFLNSPLHF.

The chain joins TRBV5-1 to TRBJ2-2, with D possibly matching TRBD2 (6 bases). This CDR3 has 16 residues. Per the germline V gene, CDR1 is SGHRS and CDR2 is YFSETQ. The V and J ends lost 0 bases and 3 bases respectively, with 12 bases between them. CDR3 bases: TGCGCCAGCAGCTTGGTCGGGAGAGCGGACACCGGGGAGCTGTTTTTT. Translating it yields CASSLVGRADTGELFF.

A few counts support this clone. V and J are TRBV2 and TRBJ1-2; TRBD1 agrees at 7 bases. CDR1 is SNHLY, CDR2 FYNNEI, per germline. This CDR3 spans 15 amino acids. J was trimmed by 6 bases and V by 3 bases; bases with no gene match: 10. The DNA of the CDR3 is TGTGCCAGCAGTGATTCAGACAGGGAAGGGAATGGCTACACCTTC. This codes for CASSDSDREGNGYTF.

The rearrangement joins TRBV11-3 to TRBJ2-1, with 13 nucleotides matching TRBD2. V was clipped by 5 bases and J by 7 bases; unmatched bases: 2. The CDR3 has 14 amino acids. Germline V lookup: CDR1 SGHNT, CDR2 YENEEA. For the CDR3, the DNA is TGTGCCAGCAGCCCGGGACTAGCGGGAAATGAGCAGTTCTTC. Protein product: CASSPGLAGNEQFF.

The rearrangement joins TRBV19 to TRBJ1-2; no clear D. Germline CDR1 LNHDA, CDR2 SQIVND (reference sequence). The CDR3 covers 13 residues. The ends were cut back, 7 bases at V and 4 bases at J, with 13 bases in the middle. In nucleotides, the CDR3 is TGTGCCAGTAAGCCGCGCGGCATCTATGGCTACACCTTC. Translated: CASKPRGIYGYTF.

J is TRBJ2-1 and V is TRBV25-1; 7 positions agree with TRBD1. From germline, CDR1 is MGHDK and CDR2 SYGVNS. The CDR3 extends over 15 amino acids. The V gene end was trimmed by 4 bases and the J gene end by 3 bases; junction bases not matched to a gene: 6. This CDR3 is CASSVPGTVYNEQFF. The DNA for the CDR3 is TGTGCCAGCAGTGTCCCCGGGACAGTCTACAATGAGCAGTTCTTC.

The rearrangement links TRBV18 to TRBJ1-1, with D possibly being TRBD1 (5 bases). CDR3 size: 18 residues. The V gene's germline CDR1 is KGHSH and CDR2 LQKENI. V was clipped by 2 bases and J by 0 bases, with 19 bases between them. CDR3 sequence reads: CASSPFKGGAQMNTEAFF. DNA of the CDR3: TGTGCCAGCTCACCATTTAAAGGTGGGGCGCAGATGAACACTGAAGCTTTCTTT.

The chain recombines TRBV5-6 with TRBJ1-3; D is possibly TRBD1 (5 bases). The V gene lost 0 bases and the J gene lost 7 bases, with 8 bases spanning the gap. Per germline, CDR1 SGHDT and CDR2 YYEEEE. The CDR3 length is 13 residues. For the CDR3, the DNA is TGTGCCAGCAGCTTGGACAGGAGCAACACCATATATTTT. As protein: CASSLDRSNTIYF.

The J gene is TRBJ2-3, the V gene TRBV4-1, with 14 bases identical to TRBD2. The CDR3 consists of 16 residues. With 3 bases clipped from V and 5 bases from J, the junction kept 4 bases outside the gene matches. Germline V gene lookup returns CDR1 MGHRA and CDR2 YSYEKL. This CDR3 is CASSHTGTSGRDTQYF. CDR3 bases: TGCGCCAGCAGCCATACCGGGACTAGCGGGAGAGATACGCAGTATTTT.

This clone appeared a single time. V and J are TRBV12-2 and TRBJ2-3; TRBD2, the D gene given by the table, was not confirmed from the DNA. TRBV12-2 is deemed a pseudogene. There are 12 residues in the CDR3. The DNA for the CDR3 is TGTGCAAGTCGCGGGGGGGCAGATACGCAGTATTTT. Protein product: CASRGGADTQYF.

The V and J genes are TRBV9 and TRBJ1-5, with 8 bases that match TRBD1. The V segment lost 4 bases and the J segment 1 base; nucleotides outside the gene matches: 10. This CDR3 region has 17 residues. Germline V CDR1 and CDR2: SGDLS, YYNGEE. The CDR3 DNA sequence: TGTGCCAGCAGCCCCGGGACAGGAGCCCTCAGCAATCAGCCCCAGCATTTT. This gives the protein CASSPGTGALSNQPQHF.

The chain joins TRBV6-5 to TRBJ2-1; D might be TRBD2 (5 bases). The V and J ends lost 6 bases and 6 bases respectively, with 9 bases between them. The length of the CDR3 is 12 residues. Germline V gives CDR1 MNHEY, CDR2 SVGAGI. The CDR3 bases are TGTGCCAGCAGAGGAGGCAGCAATGAGCAGTTCTTC. This translates into CASRGGSNEQFF.